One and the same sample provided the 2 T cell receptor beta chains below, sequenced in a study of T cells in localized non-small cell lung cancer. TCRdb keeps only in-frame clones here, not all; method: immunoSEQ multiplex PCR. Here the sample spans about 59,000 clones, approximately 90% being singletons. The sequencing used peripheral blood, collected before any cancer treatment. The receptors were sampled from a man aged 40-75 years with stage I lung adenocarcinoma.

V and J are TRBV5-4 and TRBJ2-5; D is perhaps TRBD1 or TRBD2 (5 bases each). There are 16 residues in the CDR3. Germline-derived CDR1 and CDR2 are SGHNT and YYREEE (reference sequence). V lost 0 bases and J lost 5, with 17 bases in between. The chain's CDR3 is CASSLVGRDPAETQYF. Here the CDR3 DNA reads TGTGCCAGCAGCTTGGTAGGCAGGGACCCCGCGGAGACCCAGTACTTC.

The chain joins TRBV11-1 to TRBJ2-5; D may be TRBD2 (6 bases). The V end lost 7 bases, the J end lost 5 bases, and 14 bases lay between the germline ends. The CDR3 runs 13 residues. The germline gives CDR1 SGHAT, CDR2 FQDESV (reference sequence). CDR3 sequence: CASTPAGSETQYF. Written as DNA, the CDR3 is TGTGCCAGCACCCCGGCGGGGTCGGAGACCCAGTACTTC.